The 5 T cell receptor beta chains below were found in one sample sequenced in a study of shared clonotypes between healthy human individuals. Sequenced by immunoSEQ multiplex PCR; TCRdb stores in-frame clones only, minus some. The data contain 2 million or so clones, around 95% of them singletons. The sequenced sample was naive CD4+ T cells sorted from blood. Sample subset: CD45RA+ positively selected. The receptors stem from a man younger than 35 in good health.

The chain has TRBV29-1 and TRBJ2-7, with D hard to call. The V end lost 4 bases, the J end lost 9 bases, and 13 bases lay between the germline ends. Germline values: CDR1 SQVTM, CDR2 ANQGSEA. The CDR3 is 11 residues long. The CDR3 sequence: CSVGASHGQYF. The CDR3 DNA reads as TGCAGCGTTGGGGCTAGTCACGGGCAGTACTTC.

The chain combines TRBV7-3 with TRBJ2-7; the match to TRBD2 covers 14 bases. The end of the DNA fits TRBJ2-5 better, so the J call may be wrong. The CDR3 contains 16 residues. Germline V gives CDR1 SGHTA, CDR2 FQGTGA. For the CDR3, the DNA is TGTGCCAGCAGCTTAGGGACTAGCGGGGGACAAGAGACCCAGTACTTC. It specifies CASSLGTSGGQETQYF.

CDR3 in amino acids: CASSYRRGGEDTQYF. DNA for the CDR3: TGTGCCAGCAGTTACCGGCGGGGGGGCGAGGATACGCAGTATTTT. V usage is TRBV7-8 and J usage is TRBJ2-3, with 9 positions matching TRBD2. Germline CDR1 reads SGHVS; CDR2 reads FQNEAQ. J was trimmed by 6 bases and V by 6 bases; bases with no gene match: 10. The CDR3 totals 15 residues.

CDR3 DNA sequence: TGTGCCAGTAAACGTTGGGGGACGTCTAATGAAAAACTGTTTTTT. Translation gives CASKRWGTSNEKLFF. This chain joins TRBV19 and TRBJ1-4; a weak D match, TRBD1 (5 bases). V shed 7 bases and J shed 3 bases, with 15 bases lying between them. Germline assignment: CDR1 LNHDA and CDR2 SQIVND (reference sequence). The CDR3 is 15 residues long.

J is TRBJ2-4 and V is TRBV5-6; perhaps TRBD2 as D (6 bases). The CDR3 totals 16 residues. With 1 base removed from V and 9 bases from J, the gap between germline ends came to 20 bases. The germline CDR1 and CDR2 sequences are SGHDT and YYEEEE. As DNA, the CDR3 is TGTGCCAGCAGCTTGCAGCTTGGAGGGGAGTGGGGCATTCAGTACTTC. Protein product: CASSLQLGGEWGIQYF.